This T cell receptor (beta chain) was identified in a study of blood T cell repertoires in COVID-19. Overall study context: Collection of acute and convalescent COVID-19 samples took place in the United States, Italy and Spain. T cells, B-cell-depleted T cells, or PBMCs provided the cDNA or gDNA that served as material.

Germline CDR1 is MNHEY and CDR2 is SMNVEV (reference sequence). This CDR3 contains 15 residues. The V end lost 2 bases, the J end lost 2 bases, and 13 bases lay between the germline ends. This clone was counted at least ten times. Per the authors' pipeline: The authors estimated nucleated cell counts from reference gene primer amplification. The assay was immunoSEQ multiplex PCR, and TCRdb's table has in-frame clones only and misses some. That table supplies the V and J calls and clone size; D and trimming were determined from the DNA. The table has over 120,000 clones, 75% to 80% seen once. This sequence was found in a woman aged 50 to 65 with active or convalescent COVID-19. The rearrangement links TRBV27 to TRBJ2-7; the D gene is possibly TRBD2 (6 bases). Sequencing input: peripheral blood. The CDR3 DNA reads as TGTGCCAGCAGTTTAGGAGGGGTGATTCCCTACGAGCAGTACTTC. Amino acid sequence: CASSLGGVIPYEQYF.